One and the same sample provided the 7 T cell receptor beta chains below, sequenced in a study of beta chain features in type 1 diabetes. Since all of the isolated RNA was reverse transcribed, expressed TCRB transcripts were what got sequenced. Assay used: immunoSEQ multiplex PCR; TCRdb lists only in-frame clones, some missing. This sample has under 250,000 clones, with 13% to 15% found just once. Sequenced: naive CD4+ T cells from blood. The receptors shown here come from a woman aged 35 to 49 in good health.

This clone was seen many times. The V and J genes are TRBV7-9 and TRBJ2-2; 7 nucleotides agree with TRBD1. In germline, CDR1 is SEHNR, CDR2 FQNEAQ (reference sequence). The CDR3 loop spans 15 amino acids. With V trimmed by 11 bases and J by 1 base, 10 bases remained unmatched. CDR3 residues: CAASSWTGNTGELFF. In DNA form, the CDR3 reads TGTGCCGCCTCGTCGTGGACAGGGAACACCGGGGAGCTGTTTTTT.

This clone appeared a few times. CDR3 in DNA: TGCGCCAGCAGTCCAACACTAGCGGGGGTGAGGAGCTCCTACGAGCAGTACTTC. Its translation is CASSPTLAGVRSSYEQYF. The chain links TRBV23-1 to TRBJ2-7, with TRBD2 identical over 11 bases. TRBV23-1 is given ORF status, its function remaining uncertain. Trimming took 4 bases from V and 0 from J; bases not matched to a gene: 11. The CDR3 covers 18 residues.

This clone has at least ten counts. The gene calls are TRBV5-4 and TRBJ2-1; TRBD1 aligns across 7 bases. The CDR3 consists of 12 residues. Germline trimming cut 4 bases from V and 14 bases from J; bases unmatched to any gene: 9. Germline assignment: CDR1 SGHNT and CDR2 YYREEE (reference sequence). The CDR3 is CASSQGRQGEFF. CDR3 DNA: TGTGCCAGCAGCCAAGGGAGACAGGGTGAGTTCTTC.

This clone was picked up a small number of times. V usage is TRBV5-1 and J usage is TRBJ1-2; 7 nucleotides agree with TRBD1. Trimming at V came to 3 bases and at J to 9 bases, leaving 5 bases not matched to a gene. The length of the CDR3 is 12 residues. Germline V lookup: CDR1 SGHRS, CDR2 YFSETQ. The CDR3 region is CASSYTGECYTF. The DNA of the CDR3 is TGCGCCAGCAGCTACACAGGGGAATGCTACACCTTC.

The chain joins TRBV11-2 to TRBJ2-7, with TRBD1 matching 9 bases. V shed 2 bases and J 4 bases; nucleotides not matched to a gene: 3. CDR3 length: 14 amino acids. Germline assignment: CDR1 SGHAT and CDR2 FQNNGV. CDR3 bases: TGTGCCAGCAGCTTATTAGACAGGGGGTACGAGCAGTACTTC. Translated, it gives CASSLLDRGYEQYF.

The table lists this clone with a few counts. This chain uses TRBV23-1 with TRBJ2-2; possible D gene TRBD1, 6 bases. TRBV23-1 qualifies as an ORF whose function is uncertain. With 0 bases removed from V and 4 bases from J, the gap between germline ends came to 12 bases. CDR3 length equals 16 residues. The CDR3 is CASSQSRSGATGELFF. The CDR3 bases are TGCGCCAGCAGTCAATCGAGGTCAGGGGCCACCGGGGAGCTGTTTTTT.

The table lists this clone with a few counts. The rearrangement uses TRBV5-1 and TRBJ2-5, with D uncertain. V was cut by 2 bases and J by 5 bases, with 10 bases left in between. CDR3 length equals 13 residues. Germline-derived CDR1 and CDR2 are SGHRS and YFSETQ. For the CDR3, the DNA is TGCGCCAGCAGCTTTAGGCTAGGCGAGACCCAGTACTTC. It encodes CASSFRLGETQYF.